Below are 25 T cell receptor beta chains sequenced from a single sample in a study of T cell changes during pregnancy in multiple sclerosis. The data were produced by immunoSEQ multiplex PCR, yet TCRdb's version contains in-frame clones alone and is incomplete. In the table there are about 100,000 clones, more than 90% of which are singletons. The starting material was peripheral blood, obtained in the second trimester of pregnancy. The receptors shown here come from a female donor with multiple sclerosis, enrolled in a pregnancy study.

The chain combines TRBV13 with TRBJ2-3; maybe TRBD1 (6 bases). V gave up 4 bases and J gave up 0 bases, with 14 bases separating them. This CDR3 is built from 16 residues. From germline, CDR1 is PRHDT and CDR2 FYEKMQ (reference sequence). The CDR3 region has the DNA TGTGCCAGCAGCTGGACCCAGGGGTCTAGCACAGATACGCAGTATTTT. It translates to CASSWTQGSSTDTQYF.

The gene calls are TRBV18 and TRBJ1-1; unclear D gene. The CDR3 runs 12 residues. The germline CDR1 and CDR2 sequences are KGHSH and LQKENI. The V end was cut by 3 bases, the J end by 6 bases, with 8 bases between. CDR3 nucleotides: TGTGCCAGCTCACCGGCGGAGGCTGAAGCTTTCTTT. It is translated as CASSPAEAEAFF. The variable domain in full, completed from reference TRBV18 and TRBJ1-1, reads NAGVMQNPRHLVRRRGQEARLRCSPMKGHSHVYWYRQLPEEGLKFMVYLQKENIIDESGMPKERFSAEFPKEGPSILRIQQVVRGDSAAYFCASSPAEAEAFFGQGTRLTVV.

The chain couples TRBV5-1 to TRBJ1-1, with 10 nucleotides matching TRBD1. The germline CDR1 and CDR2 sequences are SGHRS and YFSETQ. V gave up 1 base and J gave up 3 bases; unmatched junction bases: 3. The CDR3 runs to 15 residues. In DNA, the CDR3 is TGCGCCAGCAGCTTGAGAGGGACAGGGGACACTGAAGCTTTCTTT. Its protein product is CASSLRGTGDTEAFF.

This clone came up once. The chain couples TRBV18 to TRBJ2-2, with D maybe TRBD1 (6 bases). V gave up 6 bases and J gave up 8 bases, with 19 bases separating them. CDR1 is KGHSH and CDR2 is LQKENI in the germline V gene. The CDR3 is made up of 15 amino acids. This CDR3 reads CASSPTYRVGGELFF. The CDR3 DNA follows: TGTGCCAGCTCGCCTACCTACAGGGTTGGAGGGGAGCTGTTTTTT.

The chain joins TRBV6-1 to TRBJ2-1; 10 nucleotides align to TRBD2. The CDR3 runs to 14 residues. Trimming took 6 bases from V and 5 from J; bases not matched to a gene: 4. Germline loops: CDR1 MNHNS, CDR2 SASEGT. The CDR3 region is CASRGLAKHNEQFF. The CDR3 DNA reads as TGTGCCAGCAGGGGACTAGCGAAACACAATGAGCAGTTCTTC.

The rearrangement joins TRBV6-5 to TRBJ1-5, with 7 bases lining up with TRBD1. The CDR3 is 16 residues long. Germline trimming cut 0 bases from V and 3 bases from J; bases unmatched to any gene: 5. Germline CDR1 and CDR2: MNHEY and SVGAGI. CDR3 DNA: TGTGCCAGCAGTTACTCGAAACAGGGGCACAATCAGCCCCAGCATTTT. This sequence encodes CASSYSKQGHNQPQHF.

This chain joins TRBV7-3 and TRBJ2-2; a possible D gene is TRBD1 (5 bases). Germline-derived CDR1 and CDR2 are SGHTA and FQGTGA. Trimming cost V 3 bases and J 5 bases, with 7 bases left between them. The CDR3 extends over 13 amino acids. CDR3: CASSFSGTGELFF. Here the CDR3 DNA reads TGTGCCAGCAGCTTCTCAGGGACCGGGGAGCTGTTTTTT.

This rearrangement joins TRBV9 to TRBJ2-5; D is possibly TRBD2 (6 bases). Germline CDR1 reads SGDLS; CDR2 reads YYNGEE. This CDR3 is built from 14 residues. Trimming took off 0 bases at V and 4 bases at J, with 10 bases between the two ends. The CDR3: CASSVVASAETQYF. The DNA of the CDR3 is TGTGCCAGCAGCGTAGTTGCTAGCGCAGAGACCCAGTACTTC.

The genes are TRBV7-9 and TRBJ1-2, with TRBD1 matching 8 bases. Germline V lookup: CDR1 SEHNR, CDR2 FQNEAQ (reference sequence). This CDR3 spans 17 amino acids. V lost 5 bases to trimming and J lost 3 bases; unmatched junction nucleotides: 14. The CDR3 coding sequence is TGTGCCAGCAGCCCAGGCAGGGGGCCGGAGCGAGACTATGGCTACACCTTC. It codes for CASSPGRGPERDYGYTF.

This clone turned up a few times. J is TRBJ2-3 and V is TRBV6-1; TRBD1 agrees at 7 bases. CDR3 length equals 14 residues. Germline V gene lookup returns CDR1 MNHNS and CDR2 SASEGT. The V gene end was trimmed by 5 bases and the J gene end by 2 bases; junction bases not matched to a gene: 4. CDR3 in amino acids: CASSRDRLTDTQYF. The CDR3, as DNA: TGTGCCAGCAGTCGGGACAGACTCACAGATACGCAGTATTTT.

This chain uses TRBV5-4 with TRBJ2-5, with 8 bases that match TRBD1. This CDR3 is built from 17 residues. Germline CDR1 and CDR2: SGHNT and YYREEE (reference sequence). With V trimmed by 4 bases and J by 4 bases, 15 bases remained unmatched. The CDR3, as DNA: TGTGCCAGCAGCCCCCCCCCAGGGGGCGCGGGAAGAGAGACCCAGTACTTC. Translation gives CASSPPPGGAGRETQYF.

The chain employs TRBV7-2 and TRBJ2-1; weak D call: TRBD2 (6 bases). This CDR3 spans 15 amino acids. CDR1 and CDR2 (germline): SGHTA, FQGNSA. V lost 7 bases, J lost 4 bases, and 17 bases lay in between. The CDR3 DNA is TGTGCCAGCACCCTTAACCTCGGGAGATACAATGAGCAGTTCTTC. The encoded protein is CASTLNLGRYNEQFF. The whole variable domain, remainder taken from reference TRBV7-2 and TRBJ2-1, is GAGVSQSPSNKVTEKGKDVELRCDPISGHTALYWYRQSLGQGLEFLIYFQGNSAPDKSGLPSDRFSAERTGGSVSTLTIQRTQQEDSAVYLCASTLNLGRYNEQFFGPGTRLTVL.

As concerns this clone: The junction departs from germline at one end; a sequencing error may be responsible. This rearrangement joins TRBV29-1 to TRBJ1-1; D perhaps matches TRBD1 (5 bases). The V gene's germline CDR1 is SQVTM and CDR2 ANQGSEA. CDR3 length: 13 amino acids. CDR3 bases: TGCAGCGTTGAAGGGGAGGGGCTGCTGGTGGCTCTCTTT. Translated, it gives CSVEGEGLLVALF.

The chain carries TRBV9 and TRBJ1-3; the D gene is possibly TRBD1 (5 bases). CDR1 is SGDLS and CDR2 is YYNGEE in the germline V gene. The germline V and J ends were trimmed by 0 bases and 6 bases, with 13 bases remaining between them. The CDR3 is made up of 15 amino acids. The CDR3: CASSVEWSGVNTIYF. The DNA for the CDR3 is TGTGCCAGCAGCGTAGAGTGGTCGGGGGTAAACACCATATATTTT.

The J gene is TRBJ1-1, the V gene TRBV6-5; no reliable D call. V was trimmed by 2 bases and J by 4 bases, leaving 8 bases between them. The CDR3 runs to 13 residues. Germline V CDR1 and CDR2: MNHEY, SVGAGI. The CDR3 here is CASSYPRSTEAFF. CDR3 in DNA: TGTGCCAGCAGTTACCCGAGGAGCACTGAAGCTTTCTTT.

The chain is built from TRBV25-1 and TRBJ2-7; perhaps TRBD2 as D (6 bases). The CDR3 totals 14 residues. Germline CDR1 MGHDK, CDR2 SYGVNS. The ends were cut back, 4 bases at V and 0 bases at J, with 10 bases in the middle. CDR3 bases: TGTGCCAGCAGTGGCGGGACGCACTCCTACGAGCAGTACTTC. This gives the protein CASSGGTHSYEQYF.

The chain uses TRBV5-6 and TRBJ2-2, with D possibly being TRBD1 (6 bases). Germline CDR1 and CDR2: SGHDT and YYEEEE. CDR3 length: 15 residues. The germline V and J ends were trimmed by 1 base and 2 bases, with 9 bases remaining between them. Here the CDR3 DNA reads TGTGCCAGCAGCTTGTTGGGACACAACACCGGGGAGCTGTTTTTT. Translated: CASSLLGHNTGELFF.

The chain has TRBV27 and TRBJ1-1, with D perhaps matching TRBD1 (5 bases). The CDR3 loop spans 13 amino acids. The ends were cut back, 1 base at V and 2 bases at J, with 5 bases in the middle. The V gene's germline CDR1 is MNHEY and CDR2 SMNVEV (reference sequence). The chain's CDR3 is CASSLWTNTEAFF. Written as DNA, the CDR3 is TGTGCCAGCAGTTTATGGACAAACACTGAAGCTTTCTTT.

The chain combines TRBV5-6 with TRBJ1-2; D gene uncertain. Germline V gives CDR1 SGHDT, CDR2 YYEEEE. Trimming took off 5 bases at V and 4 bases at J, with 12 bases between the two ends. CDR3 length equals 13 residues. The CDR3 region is CASSGGRFYGYTF. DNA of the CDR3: TGTGCCAGCAGTGGCGGCCGGTTCTATGGCTACACCTTC.

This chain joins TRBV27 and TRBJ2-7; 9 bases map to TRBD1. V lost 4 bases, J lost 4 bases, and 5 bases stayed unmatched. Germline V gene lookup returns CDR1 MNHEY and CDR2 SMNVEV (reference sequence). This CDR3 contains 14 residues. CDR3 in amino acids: CASSSGTGPYEQYF. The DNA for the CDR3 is TGTGCCAGCAGTTCTGGGACAGGGCCTTACGAGCAGTACTTC.

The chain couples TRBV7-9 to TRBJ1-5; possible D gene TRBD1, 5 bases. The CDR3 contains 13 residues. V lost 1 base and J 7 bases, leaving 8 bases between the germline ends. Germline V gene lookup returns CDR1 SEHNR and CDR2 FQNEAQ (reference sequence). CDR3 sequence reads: CASSLGGRQPQHF. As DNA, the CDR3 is TGTGCCAGCAGCTTAGGGGGCCGGCAGCCCCAGCATTTT.

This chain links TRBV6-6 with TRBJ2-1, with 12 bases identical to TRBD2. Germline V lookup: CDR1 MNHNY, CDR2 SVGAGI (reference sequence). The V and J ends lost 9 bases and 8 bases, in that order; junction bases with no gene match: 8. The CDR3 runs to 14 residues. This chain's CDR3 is CASRGLAGQHEQFF. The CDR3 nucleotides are TGTGCCAGTCGAGGACTAGCGGGACAACATGAGCAGTTCTTC.

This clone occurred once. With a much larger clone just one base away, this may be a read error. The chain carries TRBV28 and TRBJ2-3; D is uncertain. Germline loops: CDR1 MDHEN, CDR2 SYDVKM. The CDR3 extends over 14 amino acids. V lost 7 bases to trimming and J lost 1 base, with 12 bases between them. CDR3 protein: CASNFVSGTDTQYF. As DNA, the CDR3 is TGTGCCAGCAATTTCGTCAGCGGCACAGATACGCAGTATTTT.

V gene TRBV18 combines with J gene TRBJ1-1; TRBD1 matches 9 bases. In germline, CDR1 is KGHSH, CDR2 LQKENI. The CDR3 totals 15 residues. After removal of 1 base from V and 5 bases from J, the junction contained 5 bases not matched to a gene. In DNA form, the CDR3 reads TGTGCCAGCTCACCACGGACAGGGGAGAATACTGAAGCTTTCTTT. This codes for CASSPRTGENTEAFF.

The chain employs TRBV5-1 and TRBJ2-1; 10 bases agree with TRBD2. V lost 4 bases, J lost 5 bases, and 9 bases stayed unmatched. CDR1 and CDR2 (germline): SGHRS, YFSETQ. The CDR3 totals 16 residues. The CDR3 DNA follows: TGCGCCAGCAGCCACGGCCTACTAGCGGGGAACAATGAGCAGTTCTTC. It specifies CASSHGLLAGNNEQFF.